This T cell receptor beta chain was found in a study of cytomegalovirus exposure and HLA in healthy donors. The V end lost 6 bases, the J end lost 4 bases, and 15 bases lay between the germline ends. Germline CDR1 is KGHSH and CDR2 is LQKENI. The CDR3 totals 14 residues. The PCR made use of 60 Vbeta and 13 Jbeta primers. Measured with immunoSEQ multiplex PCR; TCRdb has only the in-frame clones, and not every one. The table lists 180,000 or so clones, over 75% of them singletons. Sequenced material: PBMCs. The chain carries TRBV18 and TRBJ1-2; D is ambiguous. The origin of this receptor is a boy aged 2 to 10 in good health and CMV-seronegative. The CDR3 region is CASSPRDTIYGYTF. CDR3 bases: TGTGCCAGCTCTCCGCGAGACACGATCTATGGCTACACCTTC.